The 16 T cell receptor beta chains presented below share a single source sample, sequenced in a study of blood T cell repertoires in COVID-19. Profiled with immunoSEQ multiplex PCR; TCRdb holds only in-frame clones, not every one. The sample yields about 150,000 clones, almost 80% seen once. The sequencing sample was made of peripheral blood. These receptors originate from a man between 60 and 75 years old who had recovered from COVID-19.

V gene TRBV14 combines with J gene TRBJ1-1, with no clear D. The CDR3 is 15 amino acids. Germline loops: CDR1 SGHDN, CDR2 FVKESK. With 4 bases removed from V and 1 base from J, the gap between germline ends came to 13 bases. The CDR3 sequence is CASSRELSPNTEAFF. Here the CDR3 DNA reads TGTGCCAGCAGCCGAGAACTGAGTCCGAACACTGAAGCTTTCTTT.

V is TRBV27 and J is TRBJ1-6; D is undetermined. V was cut by 7 bases and J by 7 bases, with 14 bases left in between. From germline, CDR1 is MNHEY and CDR2 SMNVEV (reference sequence). This CDR3 has 14 residues. The CDR3 DNA reads as TGTGCCAGCAAACGCACGGTCGAGAATTCACCCCTCCACTTT. It is translated as CASKRTVENSPLHF.

The gene calls are TRBV25-1 and TRBJ1-4, with TRBD1 matching 7 bases. Germline CDR1 and CDR2: MGHDK and SYGVNS. J was trimmed by 8 bases and V by 9 bases; bases with no gene match: 9. The CDR3 spans 13 residues. CDR3 DNA sequence: TGTGCCAGTGTACAGGGGTCTGGGGAAAAACTGTTTTTT. Its translation is CASVQGSGEKLFF.

There are a few counts of this clone. The same CDR3 can be traced to other DNA sequences in this sample. V is TRBV3-1 (or the pseudogene TRBV3-2) and J is TRBJ1-1, with a possible D match to TRBD1 (5 bases). The CDR3 consists of 13 residues. Trimming shortened V by 0 bases and J by 6 bases, and 8 bases separated the two germline ends. The germline V gene has CDR1 LGHDT and CDR2 YNNKEL (reference sequence). CDR3 DNA sequence: TGTGCCAGCAGCCAAGATCGGGGGTCTGAAGCTTTCTTT. Translated, it gives CASSQDRGSEAFF.

The CDR3 spells CASSTFLLAERDTQYF. In DNA, the CDR3 is TGTGCCAGTAGCACCTTTTTACTAGCGGAGCGAGATACGCAGTATTTT. The chain couples TRBV19 to TRBJ2-3; 8 positions agree with TRBD2. Trimming cost V 6 bases and J 5 bases; bases outside gene matches: 13. The CDR3 contains 16 residues. Germline assignment: CDR1 LNHDA and CDR2 SQIVND (reference sequence).

This clone was picked up one time. The chain joins TRBV3-1 (or the pseudogene TRBV3-2) to TRBJ2-7; unclear D gene. The CDR3 length is 13 residues. Between the trimmed V and J ends, which lost 2 bases and 3 bases, there was a span of 8 bases. In germline, CDR1 is LGHDT, CDR2 YNNKEL (reference sequence). The CDR3 here is CASSQPLGYEQYF. CDR3 DNA sequence: TGTGCCAGCAGCCAACCTCTCGGCTACGAGCAGTACTTC.

The table lists this clone with a count of one. This chain uses TRBV6-2 or TRBV6-3 with TRBJ2-1; the match to TRBD2 covers 9 bases. V was pared by 2 bases and J by 5 bases, with 1 base of the junction left unmatched. In germline, CDR1 is MNHEY, CDR2 SVGEGT. The CDR3 spans 14 residues. The CDR3 DNA is TGTGCCAGCAGTTACGGGACTAGCCACAATGAGCAGTTCTTC. Protein sequence: CASSYGTSHNEQFF.

The chain employs TRBV6-6 and TRBJ2-2; TRBD1 is a possible D gene (6 bases). This CDR3 spans 15 amino acids. Germline CDR1 and CDR2: MNHNY and SVGAGI (reference sequence). V was trimmed by 7 bases and J by 2 bases, leaving 14 bases between them. CDR3 amino acids: CASTQGDINTGELFF. CDR3 DNA sequence: TGTGCCAGCACCCAAGGGGACATTAACACCGGGGAGCTGTTTTTT.

The chain uses TRBV19 and TRBJ2-1; 7 nucleotides agree with TRBD1. The CDR3 has 15 amino acids. The ends lost 6 bases at V and 8 bases at J; junction bases unmatched: 13. CDR1 and CDR2 (germline): LNHDA, SQIVND (reference sequence). CDR3 DNA: TGTGCCAGTAGCATCCCCTCTGACAGGGACCATGAGCAGTTCTTC. Its protein is CASSIPSDRDHEQFF.

The CDR3 loop reads CASSMAGGDFQPQHF. The CDR3 coding sequence is TGTGCCAGTAGTATGGCAGGGGGCGATTTTCAGCCCCAGCATTTT. This chain links TRBV19 with TRBJ1-5, with 8 bases lining up with TRBD1. This CDR3 has 15 residues. V dropped 3 bases and J dropped 6; count of bases not matched to a gene: 7. Germline CDR1 LNHDA, CDR2 SQIVND (reference sequence).

This sequence joins TRBV28 and TRBJ2-3, with 11 positions matching TRBD2. This CDR3 has 15 amino acids. Losses at the gene ends were 2 bases for V and 10 bases for J; bases not matched to a gene: 8. Germline CDR1 reads MDHEN; CDR2 reads SYDVKM. The CDR3 loop is CASSLVAGGPWAQYF. The CDR3 DNA sequence: TGTGCCAGCAGTTTAGTAGCGGGGGGGCCATGGGCGCAGTATTTT.

V usage is TRBV19 and J usage is TRBJ1-5; D possibly corresponds to TRBD1 (5 bases). Germline assignment: CDR1 LNHDA and CDR2 SQIVND (reference sequence). Trimming left V 5 bases short and J 7 bases short, with 9 bases between. The CDR3 has 12 amino acids. The CDR3 loop reads CASSPGSQPQHF. In DNA, the CDR3 is TGTGCCAGTAGTCCAGGGTCGCAGCCCCAGCATTTT.

The rearrangement uses TRBV28 and TRBJ1-4; D is unclear. Germline V CDR1 and CDR2: MDHEN, SYDVKM. Trimming removed 6 bases from V and 7 bases from J, with 12 bases in between. The CDR3 totals 13 residues. The CDR3 is CASRPPGSEKLFF. CDR3 nucleotide sequence: TGTGCCAGCAGGCCTCCCGGTAGTGAAAAACTGTTTTTT. Full variable domain (rest looked up from reference TRBV28 and TRBJ1-4): DVKVTQSSRYLVKRTGEKVFLECVQDMDHENMFWYRQDPGLGLRLIYFSYDVKMKEKGDIPEGYSVSREKKERFSLILESASTNQTSMYLCASRPPGSEKLFFGSGTQLSVL.

The genes are TRBV18 and TRBJ1-2; the D is unclear. Trimming shortened V by 3 bases and J by 1 base, and 6 bases separated the two germline ends. CDR3 length: 13 amino acids. Germline CDR1 reads KGHSH; CDR2 reads LQKENI. This chain's CDR3 is CASSPDFNYGYTF. DNA of the CDR3: TGTGCCAGCTCACCGGACTTTAACTATGGCTACACCTTC.

With regard to this clone: Other DNA variants within this sample encode the same CDR3. The gene calls are TRBV28 and TRBJ2-7; D gene uncertain. The CDR3 extends over 11 amino acids. CDR1 and CDR2 from the germline V gene are MDHEN and SYDVKM. V was trimmed by 4 bases and J by 3 bases, leaving 4 bases between them. CDR3 amino acids: CASSSSYEQYF. The CDR3 DNA follows: TGTGCCAGCAGTTCTAGCTACGAGCAGTACTTC.

The J gene is TRBJ1-1, the V gene TRBV28; TRBD1 might be the D (5 bases). V shed 5 bases and J shed 5 bases, with 18 bases lying between them. Germline CDR1 is MDHEN and CDR2 is SYDVKM. CDR3 length: 15 amino acids. The CDR3 sequence is CASSPRLGQGTEAFF. CDR3 nucleotide sequence: TGTGCCAGCAGTCCCCGATTAGGGCAGGGAACTGAAGCTTTCTTT.